These 13 T cell receptor beta chains came from one sample sequenced in a study of molecular identifiers for immune sequencing clone quantification. TCRdb itself ran the PCR reads through MiXCR, one entry per CDR3 protein. The data show about 640,000 distinct CDR3 sequences, about 20% seen once. The sequenced material came from naive CD8+ T cells from blood, with Jurkat cell RNA spiked in. Subset indicated: FACS-sorted CD8+CD4-CCR7+CD45RA+ naive T cells. The receptors derive from a human donor in good health. Some libraries in this study had Jurkat cell RNA spiked in.

As concerns this clonotype: A much larger clone sits a single nucleotide away, making a read error possible. The chain couples TRBV12-3 or TRBV12-4 to TRBJ2-5; the D gene is possibly TRBD1 (6 bases). The ends were cut back, 6 bases at V and 3 bases at J, with 8 bases in the middle. The CDR3 totals 12 residues. CDR3 DNA: TGTGCCAGCAGGGGGGACAAAGAGACCCAGTACTTC. Protein product: CASRGDKETQYF.

In its sample, this clonotype was seen many times. The chain has TRBV7-2 and TRBJ2-1; 11 nucleotides align to TRBD2. V shed 3 bases and J 1 base; nucleotides not matched to a gene: 2. The CDR3 sequence is 16 residues long. The germline gives CDR1 SGHTA, CDR2 FQGNSA. This CDR3 is CASSLLAGGSYNEQFF. CDR3 in DNA: TGTGCCAGCAGCTTGCTAGCGGGGGGTTCCTACAATGAGCAGTTCTTC.

Comment on this clonotype: This may come from a read error, since a much larger clone is one base off. The CDR3, as DNA: TGTGCCAGCTGGGAGAGGAACACCGGGGAGCTGTTTTTT. It codes for CASWERNTGELFF. This chain links TRBV12-3 or TRBV12-4 with TRBJ2-2; a weak D match, TRBD2 (5 bases). The CDR3 length is 13 residues. V lost 8 bases and J lost 1, with 8 bases in between.

This clonotype was seen at least ten times. The chain links TRBV7-6 to TRBJ2-1, with 7 bases that match TRBD1. This CDR3 is 15 amino acids long. Germline V lookup: CDR1 SGHVS, CDR2 FNYEAQ. After removal of 5 bases from V and 8 bases from J, the junction contained 12 bases not matched to a gene. The CDR3 DNA reads TGTGCCAGCAGCCAAGACAGGGACCCTCTCTATGAGCAGTTCTTC. Its protein is CASSQDRDPLYEQFF.

The sample holds many counts of this clonotype. This sequence joins TRBV7-8 and TRBJ2-7, with TRBD1 identical over 7 bases. CDR3 size: 14 residues. With 5 bases clipped from V and 2 bases from J, the junction kept 6 bases outside the gene matches. Germline CDR1 SGHVS, CDR2 FQNEAQ. CDR3 sequence (DNA): TGTGCCAGCAGCACCCGACAGGGTCCCTACGAGCAGTACTTC. This gives the protein CASSTRQGPYEQYF.

This clonotype appeared many times. This chain uses TRBV27 with TRBJ1-1; TRBD1 agrees at 8 bases. This CDR3 is built from 16 residues. With V trimmed by 6 bases and J by 3 bases, 12 bases remained unmatched. Germline assignment: CDR1 MNHEY and CDR2 SMNVEV (reference sequence). The CDR3 bases are TGTGCCAGCAGGCCAGACAGGGGTTTGGTTGACACTGAAGCTTTCTTT. It specifies CASRPDRGLVDTEAFF.

This clonotype was seen ten or more times. The V and J genes are TRBV5-6 and TRBJ1-5, with a tentative D call TRBD1 (6 bases). Per the germline V gene, CDR1 is SGHDT and CDR2 is YYEEEE. The CDR3 loop spans 15 amino acids. Trimming took off 1 base at V and 3 bases at J, with 11 bases between the two ends. CDR3 residues: CASSLRGQYNQPQHF. The DNA of the CDR3 is TGTGCCAGCAGCTTGCGTGGACAGTACAATCAGCCCCAGCATTTT.

This clonotype was observed many times. The rearrangement joins TRBV28 to TRBJ1-1, with no clear D. Germline assignment: CDR1 MDHEN and CDR2 SYDVKM. The CDR3 totals 15 residues. V was trimmed by 5 bases and J by 5 bases, leaving 18 bases between them. CDR3 bases: TGTGCCAGCAGTCCCCACGGGCAGGCGAGGACTGAAGCTTTCTTT. Translating gives CASSPHGQARTEAFF. The full variable domain, rest sourced from reference TRBV28 and TRBJ1-1, is DVKVTQSSRYLVKRTGEKVFLECVQDMDHENMFWYRQDPGLGLRLIYFSYDVKMKEKGDIPEGYSVSREKKERFSLILESASTNQTSMYLCASSPHGQARTEAFFGQGTRLTVV.

This clonotype was found many times. This chain links TRBV10-3 with TRBJ2-3; D unclear. Germline CDR1 ENHRY, CDR2 SYGVKD. The CDR3 has 12 residues. Trimming removed 3 bases at V and 5 bases at J, with 6 bases between. CDR3 protein: CAISDREDTQYF. In DNA, the CDR3 is TGTGCCATCAGTGATAGGGAAGATACGCAGTATTTT.

This clonotype was seen repeatedly, ten times or more. The rearrangement uses TRBV9 and TRBJ2-7; TRBD1 agrees at 9 bases. This CDR3 has 13 residues. Germline-derived CDR1 and CDR2 are SGDLS and YYNGEE. Trimming at V came to 3 bases and at J to 6 bases, leaving 4 bases not matched to a gene. Here the CDR3 DNA reads TGTGCCAGCAGCGCCGGGACAGGGCGCGAGCAGTACTTC. Its protein is CASSAGTGREQYF.

About this clonotype: One end of the junction fails to match germline, which may point to a read error. The chain couples TRBV19 to TRBJ2-3; no definite D call. The CDR3 sequence is 13 residues long. Germline assignment: CDR1 LNHDA and CDR2 SQIVND (reference sequence). The CDR3 is CVSSSLGTDTQYF. CDR3 DNA: TGTGTCAGTAGTAGTCTAGGAACAGATACGCAGTATTTT.

There are many counts of this clonotype. V and J are TRBV6-6 and TRBJ2-3; D is perhaps TRBD1 (6 bases). Germline loops: CDR1 MNHNY, CDR2 SVGAGI (reference sequence). The CDR3 extends over 15 amino acids. V lost 6 bases and J 4 bases, leaving 17 bases between the germline ends. As DNA, the CDR3 is TGTGCCAGCAGAAATGGATACAGGGTTTCAGATACGCAGTATTTT. This gives the protein CASRNGYRVSDTQYF.

This clonotype was found many times. V and J are TRBV7-6 and TRBJ1-6, with D maybe TRBD1 (6 bases). Germline V gives CDR1 SGHVS, CDR2 FNYEAQ. The V end was cut by 5 bases, the J end by 7 bases, with 15 bases between. The CDR3 is made up of 15 amino acids. CDR3 DNA sequence: TGTGCCAGCAGCCCCGGTGCGGGACAAAATTCACCCCTCCACTTT. Translation gives CASSPGAGQNSPLHF. Supplemented by reference TRBV7-6 and TRBJ1-6, the full variable domain reads GAGVSQSPRYKVTKRGQDVALRCDPISGHVSLYWYRQALGQGPEFLTYFNYEAQQDKSGLPNDRFSAERPEGSISTLTIQRTEQRDSAMYRCASSPGAGQNSPLHFGNGTRLTVT.